Presented here are 6 T cell receptor beta chains from one specimen sequenced in a study of regulatory T cells in long-lasting Graves disease. Time point in this sample: newly diagnosed GD, antithyroid drugs for less than 3 months. RNA extracted from PBMCs served as the sequencing template. Arm-PCR of CDR3 regions and iRepertoire HTBI primers were used to build TCR beta libraries. TCRdb recomputed calls from the multiplex PCR reads with MiXCR, one row per CDR3 protein. This sample carries a few hundred thousand distinct CDR3 sequences, more than 15% of them seen once, and the ten largest clones take approximately 15%. The sample was also reused in another study, on T cells in Graves' hyperthyroidism and ophthalmopathy.

Sample: peripheral blood mononuclear cells (PBMCs), taken at new diagnosis, from a patient treated with antithyroid drugs. Receptor source: a woman aged 25 to 39 with Graves disease.

This clonotype was counted many times. In DNA, the CDR3 is TGTGCCAGCTCACCCCGGACGCCCGGAAACACCATATATTTT. It translates to CASSPRTPGNTIYF. The chain couples TRBV18 to TRBJ1-3; no reliable D call. Trimming pared 3 bases from V and 4 bases from J, leaving 10 bases between. Germline assignment: CDR1 KGHSH and CDR2 LQKENI. The CDR3 spans 14 residues.

This clonotype appeared many times. The chain combines TRBV4-2 with TRBJ2-3; D possibly uses TRBD1 or TRBD2 (5 bases each). CDR1 is LGHNA and CDR2 is YNFKEQ in the germline V gene. Trimming took 0 bases from V and 4 from J, leaving 14 bases between them. The CDR3 is 16 amino acids. The CDR3 protein is CASSQDLLGVSDTQYF. The CDR3 DNA follows: TGTGCCAGCAGCCAAGATCTTTTGGGGGTCTCAGATACGCAGTATTTT.

The J gene is TRBJ2-1, the V gene TRBV7-2; 11 bases agree with TRBD2. The germline gives CDR1 SGHTA, CDR2 FQGNSA. V trimming: 4 bases; J trimming: 6 bases; junction bases outside the gene matches: 14. This CDR3 spans 18 amino acids. The CDR3 spells CASSSASIAGGQVNEQFF. The CDR3 nucleotides read TGTGCCAGCAGCTCAGCATCTATAGCGGGGGGGCAGGTCAATGAGCAGTTCTTC.

This clonotype has a handful of counts. A read error may be the cause here, since a much bigger clone is one base away. This chain connects TRBV12-3 or TRBV12-4 to TRBJ1-1; D call uncertain. This CDR3 has 12 residues. CDR3: CASSDWNTEALF. The DNA for the CDR3 is TGTGCCAGCAGTGACTGGAACACTGAAGCTCTCTTT.

A note on this clonotype: Since a much larger clone is just one base distant, this may be a read error. The V gene is TRBV5-4, the J gene TRBJ2-2; 9 bases are shared with TRBD2. There are 15 residues in the CDR3. Per germline, CDR1 SGHNT and CDR2 YYREEE (reference sequence). In DNA, the CDR3 is TGTGCCTGCAGCTTAGCGGGGGAGAACACCGGGGAGCTGTTTTTT. Its translation is CACSLAGENTGELFF.

The table lists this clonotype with many counts. V and J are TRBV11-2 and TRBJ2-5; D unresolved. Between the trimmed V and J ends, which lost 7 bases and 3 bases, there was a span of 18 bases. The V gene's germline CDR1 is SGHAT and CDR2 FQNNGV. This CDR3 is 15 amino acids long. Written as DNA, the CDR3 is TGTGCCAGCACCCTCGGGCGCGGTTTCAAAGAGACCCAGTACTTC. Its protein is CASTLGRGFKETQYF.